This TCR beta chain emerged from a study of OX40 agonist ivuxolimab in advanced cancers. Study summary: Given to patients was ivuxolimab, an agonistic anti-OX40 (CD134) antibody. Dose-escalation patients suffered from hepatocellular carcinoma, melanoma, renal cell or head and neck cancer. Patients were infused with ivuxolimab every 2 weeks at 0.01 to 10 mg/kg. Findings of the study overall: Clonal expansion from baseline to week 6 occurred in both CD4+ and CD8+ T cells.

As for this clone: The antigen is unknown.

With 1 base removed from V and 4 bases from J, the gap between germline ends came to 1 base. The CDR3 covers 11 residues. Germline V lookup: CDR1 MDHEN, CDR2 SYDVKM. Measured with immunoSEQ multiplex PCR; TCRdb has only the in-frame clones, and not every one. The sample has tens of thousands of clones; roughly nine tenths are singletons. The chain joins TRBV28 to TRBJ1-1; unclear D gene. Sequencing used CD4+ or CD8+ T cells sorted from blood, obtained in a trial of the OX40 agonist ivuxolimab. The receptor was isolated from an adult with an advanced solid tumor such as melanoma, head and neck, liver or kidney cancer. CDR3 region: CASSLSTEAFF. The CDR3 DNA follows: TGTGCCAGCAGTTTATCCACTGAAGCTTTCTTT.